This T cell receptor (beta chain) emerged from a study of blood T cell repertoires in COVID-19. Germline V gene sequence: CDR1 SEHNR, CDR2 FQNEAQ (reference sequence). There are 15 residues in the CDR3. The V and J ends lost 5 bases and 2 bases, in that order; junction bases with no gene match: 6. Profiling relied on immunoSEQ multiplex PCR, and the TCRdb table lists in-frame clones only, not all of them. The repertoire includes approximately 260,000 clones, 75% to 90% of them detected once, and 2% to 2.5% sits in the top ten. The clonotype originates from a middle-aged man with acute or convalescent COVID-19. Material: peripheral blood. The J gene is TRBJ2-5, the V gene TRBV7-9; 9 bases are a match to TRBD2. The CDR3 bases are TGTGCCAGCAGCCAAGGACTAGCGTCTCAAGAGACCCAGTACTTC. Its protein is CASSQGLASQETQYF.